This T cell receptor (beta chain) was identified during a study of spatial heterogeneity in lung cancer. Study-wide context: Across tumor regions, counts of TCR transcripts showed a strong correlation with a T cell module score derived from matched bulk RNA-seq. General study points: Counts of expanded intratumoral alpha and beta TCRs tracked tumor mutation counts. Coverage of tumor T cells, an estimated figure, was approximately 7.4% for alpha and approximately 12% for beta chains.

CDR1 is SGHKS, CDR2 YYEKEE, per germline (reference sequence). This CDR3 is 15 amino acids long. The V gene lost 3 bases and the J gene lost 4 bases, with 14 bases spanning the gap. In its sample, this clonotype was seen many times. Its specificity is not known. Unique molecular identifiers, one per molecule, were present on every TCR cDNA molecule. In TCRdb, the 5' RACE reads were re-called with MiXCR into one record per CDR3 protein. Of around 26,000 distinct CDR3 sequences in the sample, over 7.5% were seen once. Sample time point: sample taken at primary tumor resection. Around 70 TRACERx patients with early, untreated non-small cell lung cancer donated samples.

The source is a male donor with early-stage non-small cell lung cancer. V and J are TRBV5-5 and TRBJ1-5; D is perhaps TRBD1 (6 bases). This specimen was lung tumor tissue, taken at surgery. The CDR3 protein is CASSSAAGENQPQHF. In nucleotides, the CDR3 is TGTGCCAGCAGCTCCGCCGCAGGGGAAAATCAGCCCCAGCATTTT.